The 20 T cell receptor beta chains given below trace back to one sample, sequenced in a study of vaccination effects on CD4 cells after COVID-19. These TCRs' antigens remain unknown. After expansion with viral peptide pools in the ViraFEST assay, antigen-specific CD4+ T cells were sequenced. It was after approximately 11 days of culture that CD4+ T cells were isolated. Either the BNT162b2 or mRNA-1273 vaccine was given to participants in two doses. The protocol was immunoSEQ multiplex PCR, while the TCRdb copy is restricted to in-frame clones and leaves out a portion. The sample consists of about 24,000 clones, 72% of them appearing once. The source material was CD4+ T cells from PBMCs cultured with HCoV-NL63 spike peptides, sampled after COVID-19 vaccination. Source of these receptors: a human donor who received a COVID-19 vaccine.

The chain has TRBV5-1 and TRBJ2-2; weak D call: TRBD2 (6 bases). Germline V gives CDR1 SGHRS, CDR2 YFSETQ. Trimming took off 4 bases at V and 0 bases at J, with 10 bases between the two ends. The CDR3 spans 15 residues. CDR3: CASSPGTPNTGELFF. The CDR3 nucleotides are TGCGCCAGCAGCCCCGGGACTCCGAACACCGGGGAGCTGTTTTTT.

The V gene is TRBV2, the J gene TRBJ2-5; 7 bases align to TRBD1. The CDR3 is 15 residues long. Germline assignment: CDR1 SNHLY and CDR2 FYNNEI. V shed 7 bases, J shed 4 bases, and the junction held 12 bases outside the gene matches. This chain's CDR3 is CASTYHRGVAETQYF. The DNA of the CDR3 is TGTGCCAGCACCTATCACAGGGGCGTAGCAGAGACCCAGTACTTC.

The V call is TRBV11-2, the J call TRBJ2-2; 9 nucleotides match TRBD1. The CDR3 consists of 16 residues. V was clipped by 5 bases and J by 0 bases; unmatched bases: 4. The germline CDR1 and CDR2 sequences are SGHAT and FQNNGV. CDR3 amino acids: CASSARQGANTGELFF. DNA of the CDR3: TGTGCCAGCAGCGCGAGACAGGGGGCGAACACCGGGGAGCTGTTTTTT.

This clone has only one observation. This sequence joins TRBV19 and TRBJ2-5, with 9 bases matching TRBD2. The CDR3 has 18 residues. Germline V gene sequence: CDR1 LNHDA, CDR2 SQIVND (reference sequence). The V and J ends lost 0 bases and 7 bases, in that order; junction bases with no gene match: 15. This CDR3 is CASSIEVSSGVTGGTQYF. The CDR3 nucleotides are TGTGCCAGTAGTATAGAGGTTTCTAGCGGGGTAACTGGAGGGACCCAGTACTTC.

CDR3 sequence reads: CASSLGDRDTEAFF. The CDR3 coding sequence is TGCGCCAGCAGCTTGGGGGACAGGGACACTGAAGCTTTCTTT. This chain uses TRBV5-1 with TRBJ1-1; 9 nucleotides align to TRBD1. With 0 bases clipped from V and 3 bases from J, the junction kept 0 bases outside the gene matches. There are 14 residues in the CDR3. Germline CDR1 reads SGHRS; CDR2 reads YFSETQ. The full variable domain, in which reference TRBV5-1 and TRBJ1-1 provide the parts outside the CDR3, is KAGVTQTPRYLIKTRGQQVTLSCSPISGHRSVSWYQQTPGQGLQFLFEYFSETQRNKGNFPGRFSGRQFSNSRSEMNVSTLELGDSALYLCASSLGDRDTEAFFGQGTRLTVV.

There are a few counts of this clone. The J gene is TRBJ2-3, the V gene TRBV27, with a tentative D call TRBD2 (6 bases). Looked up from germline, CDR1 is MNHEY and CDR2 is SMNVEV (reference sequence). Trimming removed 3 bases from V and 5 bases from J, with 18 bases in between. This CDR3 has 16 residues. CDR3 DNA: TGTGCCAGCAGTTTCGGGGGAGGACGGTTAGGAGATACGCAGTATTTT. As protein: CASSFGGGRLGDTQYF.

The genes are TRBV12-3 or TRBV12-4 and TRBJ2-5; 11 nucleotides align to TRBD2. There are 13 residues in the CDR3. V was clipped by 5 bases and J by 14 bases; unmatched bases: 10. CDR3 sequence reads: CASSQILAGAIYF. As DNA, the CDR3 is TGTGCCAGCAGTCAGATACTAGCGGGGGCGATATACTTC.

The chain recombines TRBV6-1 with TRBJ2-7; D is possibly TRBD2 (7 bases). This CDR3 is 15 amino acids long. The V and J ends lost 2 bases and 7 bases respectively, with 18 bases between them. Germline V CDR1 and CDR2: MNHNS, SASEGT. CDR3 in DNA: TGTGCCAGCAGTGAACGGGGGGCCACCATCTTTGAGCAGTACTTC. Its protein is CASSERGATIFEQYF.

This CDR3 reads CASSLSPRGGGNNEQFF. CDR3 DNA: TGCGCCAGCAGCTTATCCCCCCGCGGAGGGGGGAACAATGAGCAGTTCTTC. The chain carries TRBV5-1 and TRBJ2-1; D is perhaps TRBD1 or TRBD2 (6 bases each). Trimming shortened V by 2 bases and J by 5 bases, and 20 bases separated the two germline ends. CDR3 length equals 17 residues. The germline CDR1 and CDR2 sequences are SGHRS and YFSETQ.

The V gene is TRBV2, the J gene TRBJ1-1; 8 bases agree with TRBD1. The CDR3 runs 13 residues. V lost 5 bases and J lost 5; bases outside the gene matches: 4. The germline gives CDR1 SNHLY, CDR2 FYNNEI. DNA for the CDR3: TGTGCCAGCAGTCAACAGGGGGGAACTGAAGCTTTCTTT. The encoded protein is CASSQQGGTEAFF.

The chain is built from TRBV5-4 and TRBJ2-7; D gene unclear. The CDR3 covers 14 residues. From germline, CDR1 is SGHNT and CDR2 YYREEE (reference sequence). Trimming cost V 1 base and J 2 bases, with 10 bases left between them. The CDR3 nucleotides read TGTGCCAGCAGCTTGAAAGGGCGCCCCTACGAGCAGTACTTC. As protein: CASSLKGRPYEQYF.

This clone was seen only once. The V and J genes are TRBV7-8 and TRBJ1-1; tentatively, D is TRBD1 (5 bases). The germline CDR1 and CDR2 sequences are SGHVS and FQNEAQ. CDR3 length: 14 residues. Trimming shortened V by 5 bases and J by 1 base, and 11 bases separated the two germline ends. The CDR3 DNA sequence: TGTGCCAGCAGCATCAGGGAGCGGAACACTGAAGCTTTCTTT. Protein sequence: CASSIRERNTEAFF.

This chain joins TRBV3-1 (or the pseudogene TRBV3-2) and TRBJ2-3; possibly TRBD2 for D (6 bases). Trimming removed 1 base from V and 5 bases from J, with 13 bases in between. The germline V gene has CDR1 LGHDT and CDR2 YNNKEL (reference sequence). The CDR3 covers 15 residues. The DNA of the CDR3 is TGTGCCAGCAGCCAAGGATTCCCAGCGGGAGATACGCAGTATTTT. The encoded protein is CASSQGFPAGDTQYF.

This chain connects TRBV5-1 to TRBJ2-1; 15 nucleotides match TRBD2. The germline V gene encodes CDR1 SGHRS and CDR2 YFSETQ. The length of the CDR3 is 18 residues. The ends lost 8 bases at V and 5 bases at J; junction bases unmatched: 14. CDR3 coding DNA: TGCGCCAGGGTAGAAAAGGGACTAGCGGGAGGTGGAGACAATGAGCAGTTCTTC. It translates to CARVEKGLAGGGDNEQFF. The full variable domain, rest sourced from reference TRBV5-1 and TRBJ2-1, is KAGVTQTPRYLIKTRGQQVTLSCSPISGHRSVSWYQQTPGQGLQFLFEYFSETQRNKGNFPGRFSGRQFSNSRSEMNVSTLELGDSALYLCARVEKGLAGGGDNEQFFGPGTRLTVL.

This clone was counted a few times. The CDR3 here is CASSPPSVNSPLHF. The CDR3 nucleotides read TGTGCCAGCAGCCCCCCGTCCGTTAATTCACCCCTCCACTTT. V gene TRBV11-2 combines with J gene TRBJ1-6, with D hard to call. This CDR3 contains 14 residues. The germline CDR1 and CDR2 sequences are SGHAT and FQNNGV. V lost 5 bases, J lost 6 bases, and 11 bases lay in between.

This chain links TRBV12-3 or TRBV12-4 with TRBJ1-1; no clear D gene. The CDR3 has 13 amino acids. Between the trimmed V and J ends, which lost 0 bases and 12 bases, there was a span of 14 bases. CDR3 amino acids: CASSLAIMGLPFF. DNA for the CDR3: TGTGCCAGCAGTTTAGCCATCATGGGTCTACCTTTCTTT.

This chain connects TRBV2 to TRBJ1-1, with 8 bases lining up with TRBD1. The CDR3 runs 14 residues. Germline CDR1 reads SNHLY; CDR2 reads FYNNEI. The V gene end was trimmed by 8 bases and the J gene end by 1 base; junction bases not matched to a gene: 6. The CDR3 nucleotides read TGTGCCAGCTGTGTAACAGGGGGGAACACTGAAGCTTTCTTT. Translation gives CASCVTGGNTEAFF.

The chain recombines TRBV6-5 with TRBJ1-2; 8 nucleotides line up with TRBD1. CDR3 length: 15 amino acids. From germline, CDR1 is MNHEY and CDR2 SVGAGI. Trimming took 5 bases from V and 4 from J; bases not matched to a gene: 9. This CDR3 reads CASSRDRGPTYGYTF. The CDR3 region has the DNA TGTGCCAGCAGTCGCGACAGGGGCCCTACCTATGGCTACACCTTC.

The CDR3 region has the DNA TGTGCCAGCTCACCCCCGGGGAGAGGGAATCAGCCCCAGCATTTT. Amino acid sequence: CASSPPGRGNQPQHF. This chain connects TRBV18 to TRBJ1-5; D gene ambiguous. The V and J ends lost 3 bases and 4 bases respectively, with 13 bases between them. CDR3 length: 15 amino acids. Germline loops: CDR1 KGHSH, CDR2 LQKENI.

The chain couples TRBV5-1 to TRBJ2-5; 7 nucleotides line up with TRBD2. J was trimmed by 5 bases and V by 3 bases; bases with no gene match: 10. The CDR3 has 15 residues. Germline V lookup: CDR1 SGHRS, CDR2 YFSETQ. Here the CDR3 DNA reads TGCGCCAGCAGCTCGGGGAGGGGACCACCGGAGACCCAGTACTTC. This encodes CASSSGRGPPETQYF.